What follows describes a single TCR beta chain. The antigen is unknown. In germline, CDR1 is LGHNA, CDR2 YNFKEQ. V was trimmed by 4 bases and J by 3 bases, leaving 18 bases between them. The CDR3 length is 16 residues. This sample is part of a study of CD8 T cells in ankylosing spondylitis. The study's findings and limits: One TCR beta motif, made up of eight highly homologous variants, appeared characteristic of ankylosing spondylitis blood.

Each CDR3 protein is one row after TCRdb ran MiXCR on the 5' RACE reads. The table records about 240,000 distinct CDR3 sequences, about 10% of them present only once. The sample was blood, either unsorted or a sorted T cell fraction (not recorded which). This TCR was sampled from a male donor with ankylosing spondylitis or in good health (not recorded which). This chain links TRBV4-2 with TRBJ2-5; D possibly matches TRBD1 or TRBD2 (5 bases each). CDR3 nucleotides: TGTGCCAGCAGCCCGGGGACGAGGGGCGAGAAAGAGACCCAGTACTTC. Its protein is CASSPGTRGEKETQYF.